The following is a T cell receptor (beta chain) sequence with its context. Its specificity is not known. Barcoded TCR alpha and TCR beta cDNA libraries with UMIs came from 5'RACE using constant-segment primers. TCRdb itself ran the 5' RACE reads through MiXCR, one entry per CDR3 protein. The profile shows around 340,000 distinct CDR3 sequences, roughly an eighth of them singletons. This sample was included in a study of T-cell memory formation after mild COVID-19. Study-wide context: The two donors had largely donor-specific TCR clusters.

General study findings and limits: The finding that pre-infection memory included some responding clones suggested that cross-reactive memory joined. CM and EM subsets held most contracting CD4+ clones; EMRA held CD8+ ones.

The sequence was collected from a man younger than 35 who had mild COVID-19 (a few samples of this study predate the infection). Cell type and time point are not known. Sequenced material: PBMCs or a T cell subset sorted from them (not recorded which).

CDR3 region: CASSLDGGIGELFF. CDR3 DNA: TGTGCCAGCAGCTTAGACGGGGGGATCGGGGAGCTGTTTTTT. J is TRBJ2-2 and V is TRBV7-6; 7 positions agree with TRBD2. This CDR3 is built from 14 residues. In germline, CDR1 is SGHVS, CDR2 FNYEAQ. V lost 1 base and J lost 7; bases outside the gene matches: 3.